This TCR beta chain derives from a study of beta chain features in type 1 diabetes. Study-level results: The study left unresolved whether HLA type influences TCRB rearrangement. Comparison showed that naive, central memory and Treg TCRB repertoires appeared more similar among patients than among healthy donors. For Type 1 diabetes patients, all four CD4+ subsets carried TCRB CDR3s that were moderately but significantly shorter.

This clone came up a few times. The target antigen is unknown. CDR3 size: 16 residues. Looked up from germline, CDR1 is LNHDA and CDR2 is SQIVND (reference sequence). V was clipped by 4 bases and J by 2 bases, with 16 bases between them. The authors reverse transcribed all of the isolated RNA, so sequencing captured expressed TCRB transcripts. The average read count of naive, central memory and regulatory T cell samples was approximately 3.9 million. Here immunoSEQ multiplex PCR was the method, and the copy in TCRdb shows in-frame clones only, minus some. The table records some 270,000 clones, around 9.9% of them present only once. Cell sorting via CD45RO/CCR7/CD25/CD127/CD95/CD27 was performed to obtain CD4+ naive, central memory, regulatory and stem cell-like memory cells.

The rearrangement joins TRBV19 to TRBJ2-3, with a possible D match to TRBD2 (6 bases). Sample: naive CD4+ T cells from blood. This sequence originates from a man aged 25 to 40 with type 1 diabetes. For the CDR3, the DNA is TGTGCCAGTAGTAAGGAAACGGGACTTTACACAGATACGCAGTATTTT. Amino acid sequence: CASSKETGLYTDTQYF.